The 10 T cell receptor beta chains below come from one sample, sequenced in a study of identifying expanded T cells in peripheral blood. Some clones are missing from TCRdb's copy, which holds only in-frame ones; the method was immunoSEQ multiplex PCR. The data hold about 98,000 clones, with around 89% observed a single time. Sequencing was performed on blood. The receptors originated from a person between 18 and 70 years old in good health.

The CDR3 DNA is TGTGCCAGTAGTACGAGTGTCTCTGGGGCCAACGTCCTGACTTTC. Its translation is CASSTSVSGANVLTF. The genes are TRBV19 and TRBJ2-6; D remains unclear. The length of the CDR3 is 15 residues. V was clipped by 4 bases and J by 0 bases, with 7 bases between them. Germline V gene sequence: CDR1 LNHDA, CDR2 SQIVND (reference sequence).

This rearrangement joins TRBV29-1 to TRBJ2-7; TRBD1 or TRBD2 may be the D gene (6 bases each). Trimming cost V 6 bases and J 3 bases, with 15 bases left between them. Germline V gives CDR1 SQVTM, CDR2 ANQGSEA. The CDR3 is 13 residues long. DNA of the CDR3: TGCAGCGTCGAGGGGGGACACCTCTACGAGCAGTACTTC. Its translation: CSVEGGHLYEQYF.

The chain combines TRBV2 with TRBJ2-7, with D perhaps TRBD1 or TRBD2 (5 bases each). This CDR3 has 13 amino acids. CDR1 and CDR2 (germline): SNHLY, FYNNEI. Trimming removed 4 bases at V and 3 bases at J, with 10 bases between. The CDR3 region has the DNA TGTGCCAGCAGTGTGAGGGGCTACTACGAGCAGTACTTC. This sequence encodes CASSVRGYYEQYF.

This chain uses TRBV4-1 with TRBJ2-5; D possibly corresponds to TRBD2 (5 bases). The germline gives CDR1 MGHRA, CDR2 YSYEKL. This CDR3 has 15 amino acids. The V and J ends lost 0 bases and 2 bases respectively, with 10 bases between them. CDR3 nucleotides: TGCGCCAGCAGCCAAGACCCGGGATCTCAAGAGACCCAGTACTTC. Protein product: CASSQDPGSQETQYF.

The V and J genes are TRBV2 and TRBJ1-5; no clear D. With 5 bases removed from V and 0 bases from J, the gap between germline ends came to 8 bases. Germline CDR1 is SNHLY and CDR2 is FYNNEI. The CDR3 covers 14 residues. The CDR3 here is CASSMYYSNQPQHF. DNA for the CDR3: TGTGCCAGCAGTATGTATTATAGCAATCAGCCCCAGCATTTT. The variable domain in full, with the rest retrieved from reference TRBV2 and TRBJ1-5, is EPEVTQTPSHQVTQMGQEVILRCVPISNHLYFYWYRQILGQKVEFLVSFYNNEISEKSEIFDDQFSVERPDGSNFTLKIRSTKLEDSAMYFCASSMYYSNQPQHFGDGTRLSIL.

This chain links TRBV18 with TRBJ2-5; 7 nucleotides align to TRBD2. The CDR3 has 15 amino acids. J was trimmed by 7 bases and V by 2 bases; bases with no gene match: 10. Germline V lookup: CDR1 KGHSH, CDR2 LQKENI. CDR3: CASSPGGVPEGTQYF. CDR3 nucleotides: TGTGCCAGCTCACCAGGGGGGGTGCCTGAGGGGACCCAGTACTTC.

V usage is TRBV5-1 and J usage is TRBJ1-5; D remains ambiguous. Trimming shortened V by 5 bases and J by 1 base, and 7 bases separated the two germline ends. Germline V CDR1 and CDR2: SGHRS, YFSETQ. The CDR3 is 13 amino acids. The CDR3 protein is CASSLRSNQPQHF. In nucleotides, the CDR3 is TGCGCCAGCAGTTTGAGAAGCAATCAGCCCCAGCATTTT.

In this sample, this clone turned up a few times. The chain carries TRBV5-8 and TRBJ1-6; D perhaps matches TRBD1 (6 bases). V lost 6 bases and J lost 0, with 13 bases in between. The germline gives CDR1 SGHTS, CDR2 YDEGEE. The CDR3 is 16 amino acids. The CDR3 DNA follows: TGTGCCAGCACCGGGGCGGGACACTCCTATAATTCACCCCTCCACTTT. Translating it yields CASTGAGHSYNSPLHF.

The chain uses TRBV10-3 and TRBJ2-7, with 9 bases aligning to TRBD2. This CDR3 is built from 17 residues. CDR1 is ENHRY, CDR2 SYGVKD, per germline. V dropped 0 bases and J dropped 1; count of bases not matched to a gene: 7. The CDR3 sequence: CAISESTGSGRSYEQYF. CDR3 in DNA: TGTGCCATCAGTGAGTCCACAGGGAGCGGGAGGTCCTACGAGCAGTACTTC.

The genes are TRBV18 and TRBJ2-7; 10 bases are shared with TRBD2. From germline, CDR1 is KGHSH and CDR2 LQKENI. V was pared by 4 bases and J by 3 bases, with 12 bases of the junction left unmatched. The CDR3 contains 17 residues. The CDR3 region has the DNA TGTGCCAGCTCACTCACGACTAGCGGGCTTGGTATCTACGAGCAGTACTTC. Translation: CASSLTTSGLGIYEQYF.